The 29 T cell receptor beta chains listed next were all sequenced from one sample in a study of blood T cell repertoires in COVID-19. Some clones are missing from TCRdb's copy, which holds only in-frame ones; the method was immunoSEQ multiplex PCR. The profile shows about 190,000 clones, less than 90% of them singletons. Sequencing was done on a sample of peripheral blood. The receptor set was obtained from a human donor in a cohort sampled during active COVID-19.

The chain is built from TRBV7-9 and TRBJ2-2, with TRBD2 identical over 13 bases. The CDR3 totals 15 residues. Trimming cost V 6 bases and J 4 bases; bases outside gene matches: 2. Germline V gives CDR1 SEHNR, CDR2 FQNEAQ (reference sequence). As DNA, the CDR3 is TGTGCCAGCAGTGGACTAGCGGGGGCCACCGGGGAGCTGTTTTTT. As protein: CASSGLAGATGELFF.

The chain uses TRBV7-2 and TRBJ2-7; D is possibly TRBD2 (5 bases). The germline gives CDR1 SGHTA, CDR2 FQGNSA. Trimming shortened V by 2 bases and J by 6 bases, and 11 bases separated the two germline ends. The CDR3 loop spans 13 amino acids. CDR3 DNA: TGTGCCAGCAGCTTAAGCCTAGCCGGCGAGCAGTACTTC. Translating gives CASSLSLAGEQYF.

The chain employs TRBV12-5 and TRBJ1-5; D is possibly TRBD1 (6 bases). Trimming removed 7 bases from V and 1 base from J, with 14 bases in between. Per germline, CDR1 LGHNT and CDR2 FRNRAP. CDR3 size: 15 residues. CDR3 nucleotide sequence: TGTGCTAGTGCTCTCCCAGGGGTAAGCAATCAGCCCCAGCATTTT. As protein: CASALPGVSNQPQHF. Looking up the rest from reference TRBV12-5 and TRBJ1-5 gives the full variable domain: DARVTQTPRHKVTEMGQEVTMRCQPILGHNTVFWYRQTMMQGLELLAYFRNRAPLDDSGMPKDRFSAEMPDATLATLKIQPSEPRDSAVYFCASALPGVSNQPQHFGDGTRLSIL.

V usage is TRBV2 and J usage is TRBJ2-4; TRBD2 is a possible D gene (6 bases). Looked up from germline, CDR1 is SNHLY and CDR2 is FYNNEI. The CDR3 runs to 16 residues. The V gene lost 4 bases and the J gene lost 2 bases, with 15 bases spanning the gap. The CDR3 spells CASSVSEGSPKNIQYF. CDR3 coding DNA: TGTGCCAGCAGTGTTTCGGAGGGATCTCCCAAAAACATTCAGTACTTC.

A single count supports this clone. V is TRBV10-3 and J is TRBJ1-1, with D tentatively TRBD1 (5 bases). The CDR3 length is 14 residues. CDR1 and CDR2 from the germline V gene are ENHRY and SYGVKD. With 2 bases removed from V and 1 base from J, the gap between germline ends came to 8 bases. The CDR3 DNA follows: TGTGCCATCAGTGAGCTCGGGGGGAACACTGAAGCTTTCTTT. Translation: CAISELGGNTEAFF.

This clone has only one observation. Here the CDR3 DNA reads TGTGCCAGCAGTTTTCGGAGCGCGACGAAAGCTTTCTTT. Translated, it gives CASSFRSATKAFF. The chain combines TRBV27 with TRBJ1-1; D gene uncertain. CDR3 length: 13 residues. Germline V CDR1 and CDR2: MNHEY, SMNVEV (reference sequence). The V end was cut by 3 bases, the J end by 9 bases, with 14 bases between.

This rearrangement joins TRBV12-5 to TRBJ2-3; 8 bases map to TRBD1. CDR1 is LGHNT and CDR2 is FRNRAP in the germline V gene. This CDR3 is 16 amino acids long. With V trimmed by 1 base and J by 2 bases, 5 bases remained unmatched. The DNA of the CDR3 is TGTGCTAGTGGTTTGGCAGGGGGCCCACTCACAGATACGCAGTATTTT. Residues: CASGLAGGPLTDTQYF.

The chain links TRBV6-2 or TRBV6-3 to TRBJ1-5, with D maybe TRBD1 (6 bases). The V and J ends lost 3 bases and 6 bases respectively, with 12 bases between them. The germline CDR1 and CDR2 sequences are MNHEY and SVGEGT. The CDR3 contains 14 residues. CDR3 sequence: CASSYLGAGQPQHF. In nucleotides, the CDR3 is TGTGCCAGCAGTTATCTGGGGGCGGGTCAGCCCCAGCATTTT.

The sample holds one count of this clone. V is TRBV9 and J is TRBJ2-1; 9 bases agree with TRBD2. CDR3 length equals 15 residues. The V gene end was trimmed by 2 bases and the J gene end by 9 bases; junction bases not matched to a gene: 9. Germline V gene data show CDR1 as SGDLS and CDR2 as YYNGEE. The CDR3 sequence: CASSVLAGQGVEQFF. As DNA, the CDR3 is TGTGCCAGCAGCGTTCTAGCGGGGCAGGGAGTTGAGCAGTTCTTC.

The rearrangement joins TRBV29-1 to TRBJ1-3, with D unclear. This CDR3 spans 12 amino acids. V was clipped by 5 bases and J by 0 bases, with 5 bases between them. The germline V gene has CDR1 SQVTM and CDR2 ANQGSEA. CDR3 sequence reads: CSVLSSGNTIYF. In DNA form, the CDR3 reads TGCAGCGTTTTGAGCTCTGGAAACACCATATATTTT.

The rearrangement uses TRBV29-1 and TRBJ2-3; the match to TRBD2 covers 11 bases. Per germline, CDR1 SQVTM and CDR2 ANQGSEA. This CDR3 is 17 amino acids long. V shed 3 bases, J shed 4 bases, and the junction held 12 bases outside the gene matches. The CDR3 here is CSVEGSGGATIADTQYF. CDR3 nucleotide sequence: TGCAGCGTTGAGGGTAGCGGGGGGGCCACAATTGCAGATACGCAGTATTTT.

This chain connects TRBV6-5 to TRBJ2-5, with 10 positions matching TRBD2. V gave up 5 bases and J gave up 6 bases; unmatched junction bases: 9. CDR1 and CDR2 from the germline V gene are MNHEY and SVGAGI. The CDR3 length is 15 residues. In DNA, the CDR3 is TGTGCCAGCAGTCCTAGCGGGGGAGACCTTAAGACCCAGTACTTC. Encoded protein: CASSPSGGDLKTQYF.

This sequence joins TRBV3-1 (or the pseudogene TRBV3-2) and TRBJ2-7, with D tentatively TRBD1 (5 bases). The V end was cut by 0 bases, the J end by 8 bases, with 20 bases between. Germline V gives CDR1 LGHDT, CDR2 YNNKEL (reference sequence). This CDR3 has 16 amino acids. Here the CDR3 DNA reads TGTGCCAGCAGCCAAGATCGGGCAGGGTGGTTGAGGAAGCAGTACTTC. As protein: CASSQDRAGWLRKQYF.

A single count supports this clone. The J gene is TRBJ2-1, the V gene TRBV2; D might be TRBD2 (6 bases). Germline V gene sequence: CDR1 SNHLY, CDR2 FYNNEI. V lost 4 bases, J lost 5 bases, and 9 bases lay in between. CDR3 size: 13 residues. The CDR3 loop reads CASSVAANNEQFF. Written as DNA, the CDR3 is TGTGCCAGCAGTGTAGCGGCCAACAATGAGCAGTTCTTC.

V usage is TRBV2 and J usage is TRBJ2-2, with D perhaps matching TRBD2 (6 bases). CDR1 is SNHLY and CDR2 is FYNNEI in the germline V gene. The CDR3 contains 16 residues. Trimming took 2 bases from V and 1 from J, leaving 11 bases between them. The CDR3 loop is CASSEKGGRNTGELFF. CDR3 coding DNA: TGTGCCAGCAGTGAAAAGGGAGGTAGGAACACCGGGGAGCTGTTTTTT.

The chain uses TRBV5-1 and TRBJ2-7; TRBD2 aligns across 8 bases. In germline, CDR1 is SGHRS, CDR2 YFSETQ. The CDR3 loop spans 15 amino acids. The junction had 8 bases not matched to a gene; V was cut back by 4 bases and J by 2 bases. CDR3 nucleotides: TGCGCCAGCAGCCCCTACTCGCGGGGGGCCTACGAGCAGTACTTC. This encodes CASSPYSRGAYEQYF.

The rearrangement uses TRBV18 and TRBJ2-7; D possibly corresponds to TRBD1 (6 bases). The CDR3 runs 14 residues. V lost 6 bases, J lost 1 base, and 13 bases lay in between. The germline V gene has CDR1 KGHSH and CDR2 LQKENI. CDR3 sequence: CASSGDRSSYEQYV. The CDR3 region has the DNA TGTGCCAGCTCGGGCGACAGGAGTTCCTACGAGCAGTACGTC.

The V call is TRBV27, the J call TRBJ1-1; D remains unclear. The germline V gene has CDR1 MNHEY and CDR2 SMNVEV (reference sequence). The CDR3 loop spans 13 amino acids. V gave up 0 bases and J gave up 3 bases, with 5 bases separating them. This CDR3 reads CASSLSADTEAFF. As DNA, the CDR3 is TGTGCCAGCAGTTTATCGGCGGACACTGAAGCTTTCTTT.

This rearrangement joins TRBV27 to TRBJ1-6, with D perhaps TRBD1 (5 bases). Trimming took 7 bases from V and 7 from J, leaving 14 bases between them. Germline V gives CDR1 MNHEY, CDR2 SMNVEV (reference sequence). CDR3 size: 14 residues. CDR3 nucleotides: TGTGCCAGCACCCTAAGGGGAAGGAATTCACCCCTCCACTTT. Translating gives CASTLRGRNSPLHF.

The rearrangement joins TRBV12-3 or TRBV12-4 to TRBJ1-4, with a weak D call TRBD1 (5 bases). This CDR3 spans 12 amino acids. V was pared by 2 bases and J by 12 bases, with 10 bases between. CDR3 amino acids: CASSLSQGQLFF. CDR3 coding DNA: TGTGCCAGCAGTTTATCCCAGGGCCAACTGTTTTTT.

The J gene is TRBJ1-2, the V gene TRBV7-9; D possibly corresponds to TRBD1 (6 bases). The CDR3 has 13 amino acids. Looked up from germline, CDR1 is SEHNR and CDR2 is FQNEAQ (reference sequence). V dropped 5 bases and J dropped 9 bases, with 16 bases sitting between them. In DNA form, the CDR3 reads TGTGCCAGCAGCGTAGATCAGGGGTATCGCTACACCTTC. This gives the protein CASSVDQGYRYTF.

The chain recombines TRBV2 with TRBJ2-2, with TRBD2 matching 10 bases. The J segment lost 6 bases and the V segment lost 6 bases, leaving 7 bases of the junction unmatched. CDR3 length: 15 residues. In germline, CDR1 is SNHLY, CDR2 FYNNEI. CDR3 sequence reads: CASRVQRGGSGELFF. The DNA of the CDR3 is TGTGCCAGCAGGGTCCAGCGGGGGGGCTCCGGGGAGCTGTTTTTT.

Here the CDR3 DNA reads TGTGCCAGCAGCGTTAACAGGGCGGGCACTGAAGCTTTCTTT. Encoded protein: CASSVNRAGTEAFF. V usage is TRBV9 and J usage is TRBJ1-1; tentatively, D is TRBD1 (6 bases). The CDR3 contains 14 residues. Trimming cost V 2 bases and J 4 bases, with 12 bases left between them. Germline V gene sequence: CDR1 SGDLS, CDR2 YYNGEE.

The rearrangement links TRBV6-5 to TRBJ1-5; D unresolved. V was clipped by 4 bases and J by 1 base, with 11 bases between them. Germline V gene data show CDR1 as MNHEY and CDR2 as SVGAGI. CDR3 length equals 15 residues. The CDR3 coding sequence is TGTGCCAGCAGTTTCGGCACAGCAAGCAATCAGCCCCAGCATTTT. Encoded protein: CASSFGTASNQPQHF.

The J gene is TRBJ1-1, the V gene TRBV5-1, with D perhaps TRBD1 (6 bases). CDR1 is SGHRS and CDR2 is YFSETQ in the germline V gene. Trimming took 3 bases from V and 1 from J, leaving 10 bases between them. There are 14 residues in the CDR3. CDR3 sequence: CASSWEQGNTEAFF. CDR3 in DNA: TGCGCCAGCAGCTGGGAACAGGGGAACACTGAAGCTTTCTTT.

CDR3: CSASWRTMNTEAFF. In DNA form, the CDR3 reads TGCAGTGCTAGTTGGAGGACCATGAACACTGAAGCTTTCTTT. The chain carries TRBV20-1 and TRBJ1-1; D is ambiguous. Trimming removed 3 bases at V and 0 bases at J, with 11 bases between. CDR3 size: 14 residues. Looked up from germline, CDR1 is DFQATT and CDR2 is SNEGSKA (reference sequence).

In this sample, this clone turned up once. The rearrangement joins TRBV5-1 to TRBJ2-3; D may be TRBD2 (5 bases). CDR1 SGHRS and CDR2 YFSETQ come from the germline V gene. The CDR3 is 14 amino acids. Trimming left V 7 bases short and J 2 bases short, with 14 bases between. The CDR3 coding sequence is TGCGCCAGCGCCAAGGGAGAGACCACAGATACGCAGTATTTT. The encoded protein is CASAKGETTDTQYF.

This chain links TRBV5-1 with TRBJ2-2, with TRBD2 matching over 7 bases. Looked up from germline, CDR1 is SGHRS and CDR2 is YFSETQ. V gave up 4 bases and J gave up 4 bases; unmatched junction bases: 7. The CDR3 contains 15 residues. The CDR3 spells CASSLLASGTGELFF. CDR3 coding DNA: TGCGCCAGCAGCCTACTAGCGTCGGGCACCGGGGAGCTGTTTTTT.

This sequence joins TRBV7-9 and TRBJ1-2; TRBD1 agrees at 7 bases. CDR1 is SEHNR, CDR2 FQNEAQ, per germline (reference sequence). V lost 5 bases and J lost 8; bases outside the gene matches: 14. The CDR3 consists of 15 residues. CDR3 nucleotides: TGTGCCAGCAGCCTATACAGGGGAAAGGTTTCGGGCTACACCTTC. The encoded protein is CASSLYRGKVSGYTF.